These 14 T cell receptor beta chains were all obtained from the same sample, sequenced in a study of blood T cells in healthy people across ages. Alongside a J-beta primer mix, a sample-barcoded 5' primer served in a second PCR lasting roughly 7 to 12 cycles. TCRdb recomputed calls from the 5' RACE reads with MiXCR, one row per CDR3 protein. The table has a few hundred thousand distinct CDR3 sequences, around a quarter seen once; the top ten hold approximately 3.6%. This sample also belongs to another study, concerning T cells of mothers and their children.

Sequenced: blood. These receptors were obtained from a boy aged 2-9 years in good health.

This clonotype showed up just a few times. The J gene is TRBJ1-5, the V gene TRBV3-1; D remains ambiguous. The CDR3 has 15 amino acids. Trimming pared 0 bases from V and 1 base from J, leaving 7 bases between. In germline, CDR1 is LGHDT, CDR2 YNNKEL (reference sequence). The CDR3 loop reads CASSQDGGSNQPQHF. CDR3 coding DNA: TGTGCCAGCAGCCAAGATGGAGGGAGCAATCAGCCCCAGCATTTT.

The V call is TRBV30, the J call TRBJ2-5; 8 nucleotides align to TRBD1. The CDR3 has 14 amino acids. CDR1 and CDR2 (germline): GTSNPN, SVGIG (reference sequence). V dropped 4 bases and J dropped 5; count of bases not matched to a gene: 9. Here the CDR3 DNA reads TGTGCCTGGACCCTTGGACAGGGATGGGAGACCCAGTACTTC. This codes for CAWTLGQGWETQYF.

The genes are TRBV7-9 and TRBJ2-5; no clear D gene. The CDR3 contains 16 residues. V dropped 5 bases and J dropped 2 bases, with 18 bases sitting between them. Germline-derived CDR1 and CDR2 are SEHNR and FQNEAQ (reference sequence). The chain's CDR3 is CASSIGPAPPQETQYF. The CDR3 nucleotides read TGTGCCAGCAGCATAGGCCCAGCCCCCCCACAAGAGACCCAGTACTTC.

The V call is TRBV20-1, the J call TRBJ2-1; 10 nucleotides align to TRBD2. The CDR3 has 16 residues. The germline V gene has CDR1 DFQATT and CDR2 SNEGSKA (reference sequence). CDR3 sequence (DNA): TGCACCCTGACTGCTAGCCTAGCGGGAGCCAACAATGAGCAGTTCTTC. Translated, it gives CTLTASLAGANNEQFF.

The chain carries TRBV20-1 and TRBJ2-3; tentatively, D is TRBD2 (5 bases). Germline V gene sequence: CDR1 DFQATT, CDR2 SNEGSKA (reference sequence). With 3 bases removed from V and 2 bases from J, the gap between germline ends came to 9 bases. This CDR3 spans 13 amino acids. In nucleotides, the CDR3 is TGCAGTGCTAGCGTTAGCGACACAGATACGCAGTATTTT. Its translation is CSASVSDTDTQYF.

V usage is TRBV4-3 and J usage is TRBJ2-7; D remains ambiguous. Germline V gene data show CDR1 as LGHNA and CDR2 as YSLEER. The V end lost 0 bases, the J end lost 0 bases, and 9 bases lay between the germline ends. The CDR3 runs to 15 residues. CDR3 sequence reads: CASSQDHWSSYEQYF. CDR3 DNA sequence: TGCGCCAGCAGCCAAGATCACTGGAGCTCCTACGAGCAGTACTTC.

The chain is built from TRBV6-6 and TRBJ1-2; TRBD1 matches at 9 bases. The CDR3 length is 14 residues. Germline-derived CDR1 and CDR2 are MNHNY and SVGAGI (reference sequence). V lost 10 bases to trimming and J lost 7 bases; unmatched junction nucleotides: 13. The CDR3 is CATTLRDRERGYTF. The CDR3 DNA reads TGTGCCACAACCCTCAGGGACAGGGAACGTGGCTACACCTTC.

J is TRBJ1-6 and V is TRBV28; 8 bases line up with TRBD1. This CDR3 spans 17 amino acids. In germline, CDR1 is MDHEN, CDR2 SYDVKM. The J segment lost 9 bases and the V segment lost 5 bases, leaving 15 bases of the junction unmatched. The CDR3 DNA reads TGTGCCAGCAGTACTCCTATGACAGGGGAGGGGAGTTCACCCCTCCACTTT. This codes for CASSTPMTGEGSSPLHF.

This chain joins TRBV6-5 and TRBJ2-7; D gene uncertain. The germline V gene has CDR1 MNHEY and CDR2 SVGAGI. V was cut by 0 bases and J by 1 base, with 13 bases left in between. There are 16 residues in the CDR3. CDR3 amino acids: CASSYSMTGLSYEQYF. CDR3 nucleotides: TGTGCCAGCAGTTACTCGATGACGGGCCTGTCCTACGAGCAGTACTTC.

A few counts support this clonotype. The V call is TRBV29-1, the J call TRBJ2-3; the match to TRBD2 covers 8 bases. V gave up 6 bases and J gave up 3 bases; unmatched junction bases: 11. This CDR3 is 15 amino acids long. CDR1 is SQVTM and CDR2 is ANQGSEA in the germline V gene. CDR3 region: CSVRPGGGGTDTQYF. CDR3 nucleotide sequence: TGCAGCGTGCGGCCGGGAGGGGGAGGGACAGATACGCAGTATTTT.

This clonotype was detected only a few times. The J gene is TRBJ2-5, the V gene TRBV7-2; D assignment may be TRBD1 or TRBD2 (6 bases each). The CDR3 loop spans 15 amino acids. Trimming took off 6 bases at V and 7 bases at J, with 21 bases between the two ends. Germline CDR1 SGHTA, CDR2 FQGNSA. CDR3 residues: CASSSSRRGEVTQYF. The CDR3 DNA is TGTGCCAGCAGTTCCTCGAGGAGGGGGGAAGTGACCCAGTACTTC.

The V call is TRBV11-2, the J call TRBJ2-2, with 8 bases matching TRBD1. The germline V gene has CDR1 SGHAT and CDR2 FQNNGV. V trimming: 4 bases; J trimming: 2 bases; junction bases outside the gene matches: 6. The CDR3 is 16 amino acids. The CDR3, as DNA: TGTGCCAGCAGCTCCAAGACAGGGGAAAACACCGGGGAGCTGTTTTTT. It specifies CASSSKTGENTGELFF.

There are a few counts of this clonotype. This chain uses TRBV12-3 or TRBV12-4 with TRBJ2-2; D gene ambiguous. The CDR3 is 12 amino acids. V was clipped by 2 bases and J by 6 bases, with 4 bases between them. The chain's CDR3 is CASSLIPGELFF. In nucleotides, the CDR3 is TGTGCCAGCAGTTTAATTCCCGGGGAGCTGTTTTTT.

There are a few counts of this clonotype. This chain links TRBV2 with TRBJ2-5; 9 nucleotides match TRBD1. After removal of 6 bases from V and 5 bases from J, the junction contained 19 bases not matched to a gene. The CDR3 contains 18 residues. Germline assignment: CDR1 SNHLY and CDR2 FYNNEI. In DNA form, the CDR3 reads TGTGCCAGCAGCGACCCTTCCCATCGGGACAGGGTATCCGAGACCCAGTACTTC. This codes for CASSDPSHRDRVSETQYF.